Many counts were recorded for the clone carrying this T cell receptor beta chain. V lost 4 bases to trimming and J lost 5 bases; unmatched junction nucleotides: 6. CDR3 length: 15 amino acids. CDR1 is MGHRA, CDR2 YSYEKL, per germline. The source of the sample is a study of blood T cells in healthy people across ages. Isolation yielded PBMCs, at least 6 million per sample, in every case. PCR was performed a second time for roughly 6 to 12 cycles using a sample-barcoded 5' primer and a J-beta primer mix. From the 5' RACE reads, TCRdb called clonotypes with MiXCR, one entry per CDR3 protein. The sample contains roughly 900,000 distinct CDR3 sequences, around 30% of which appear only once.

Sequenced sample: blood. The chain has TRBV4-1 and TRBJ2-1; the match to TRBD2 covers 9 bases. The origin of this receptor is an elderly woman in good health. CDR3 bases: TGCGCCAGCAGCCGGGGACTAGCTGCCGACAATGAGCAGTTCTTC. Protein product: CASSRGLAADNEQFF.